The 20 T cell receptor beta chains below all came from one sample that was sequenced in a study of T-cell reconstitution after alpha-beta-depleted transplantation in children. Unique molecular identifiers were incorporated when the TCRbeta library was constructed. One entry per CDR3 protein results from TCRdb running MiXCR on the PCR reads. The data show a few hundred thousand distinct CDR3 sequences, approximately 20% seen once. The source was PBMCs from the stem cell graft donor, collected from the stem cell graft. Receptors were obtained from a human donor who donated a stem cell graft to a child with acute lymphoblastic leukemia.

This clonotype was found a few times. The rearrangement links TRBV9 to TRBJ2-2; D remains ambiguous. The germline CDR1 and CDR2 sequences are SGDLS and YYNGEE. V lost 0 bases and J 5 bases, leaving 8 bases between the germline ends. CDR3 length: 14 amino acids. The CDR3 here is CASSVGSGTGELFF. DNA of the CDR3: TGTGCCAGCAGCGTAGGGTCTGGGACCGGGGAGCTGTTTTTT. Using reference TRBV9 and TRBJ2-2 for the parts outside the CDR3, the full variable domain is DSGVTQTPKHLITATGQRVTLRCSPRSGDLSVYWYQQSLDQGLQFLIQYYNGEERAKGNILERFSAQQFPDLHSELNLSSLELGDSALYFCASSVGSGTGELFFGEGSRLTVL.

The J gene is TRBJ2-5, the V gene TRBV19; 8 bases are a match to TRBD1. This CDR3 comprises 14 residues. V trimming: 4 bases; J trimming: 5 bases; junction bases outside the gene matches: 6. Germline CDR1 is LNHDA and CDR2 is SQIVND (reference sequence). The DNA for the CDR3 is TGTGCCAGTAGTACAGGGGGCGGATGGGAGACCCAGTACTTC. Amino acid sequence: CASSTGGGWETQYF.

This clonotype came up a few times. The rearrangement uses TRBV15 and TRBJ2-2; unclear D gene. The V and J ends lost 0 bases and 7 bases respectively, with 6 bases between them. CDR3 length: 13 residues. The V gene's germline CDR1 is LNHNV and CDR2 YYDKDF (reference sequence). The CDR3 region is CATSRDISGELFF. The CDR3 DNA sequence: TGTGCCACCAGCAGAGATATTAGCGGGGAGCTGTTTTTT.

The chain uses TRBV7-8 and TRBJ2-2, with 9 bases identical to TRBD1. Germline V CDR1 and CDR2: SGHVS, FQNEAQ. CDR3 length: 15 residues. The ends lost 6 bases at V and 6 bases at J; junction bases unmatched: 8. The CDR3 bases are TGTGCCAGCAGAGAACAGGGGGCGCAGGCCGGGGAGCTGTTTTTT. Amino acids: CASREQGAQAGELFF.

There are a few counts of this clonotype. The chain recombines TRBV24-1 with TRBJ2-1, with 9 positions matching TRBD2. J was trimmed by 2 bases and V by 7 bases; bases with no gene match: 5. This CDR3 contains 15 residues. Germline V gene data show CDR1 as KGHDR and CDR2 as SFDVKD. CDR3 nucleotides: TGTGCCACCAGCCATAGCGGGAGCGCCTACAATGAGCAGTTCTTC. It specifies CATSHSGSAYNEQFF.

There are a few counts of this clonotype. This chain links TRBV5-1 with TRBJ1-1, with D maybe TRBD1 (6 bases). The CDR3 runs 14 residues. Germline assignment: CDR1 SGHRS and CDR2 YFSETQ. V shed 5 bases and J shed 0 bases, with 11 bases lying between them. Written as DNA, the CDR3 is TGCGCCAGCAGGAGGGACACCGTGAACACTGAAGCTTTCTTT. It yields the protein CASRRDTVNTEAFF.

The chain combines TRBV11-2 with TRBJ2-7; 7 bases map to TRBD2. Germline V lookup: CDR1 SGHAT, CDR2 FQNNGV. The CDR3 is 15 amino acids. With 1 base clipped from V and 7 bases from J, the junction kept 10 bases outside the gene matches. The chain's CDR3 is CASSLAYAGDGEQYF. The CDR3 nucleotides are TGTGCCAGCAGCTTAGCTTACGCGGGAGATGGGGAGCAGTACTTC.

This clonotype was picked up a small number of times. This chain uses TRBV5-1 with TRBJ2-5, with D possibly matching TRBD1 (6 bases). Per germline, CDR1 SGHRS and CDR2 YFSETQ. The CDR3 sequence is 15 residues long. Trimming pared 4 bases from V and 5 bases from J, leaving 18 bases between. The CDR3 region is CASSPTTGIVETQYF. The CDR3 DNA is TGCGCCAGCAGCCCAACGACAGGAATTGTGGAGACCCAGTACTTC.

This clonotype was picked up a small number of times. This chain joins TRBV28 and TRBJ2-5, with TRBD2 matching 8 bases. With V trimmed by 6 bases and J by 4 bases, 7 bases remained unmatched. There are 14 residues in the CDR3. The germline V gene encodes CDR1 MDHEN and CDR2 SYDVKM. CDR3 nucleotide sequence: TGTGCCAGCAGCCGCGCCGGGAGGGGAGAGACCCAGTACTTC. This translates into CASSRAGRGETQYF.

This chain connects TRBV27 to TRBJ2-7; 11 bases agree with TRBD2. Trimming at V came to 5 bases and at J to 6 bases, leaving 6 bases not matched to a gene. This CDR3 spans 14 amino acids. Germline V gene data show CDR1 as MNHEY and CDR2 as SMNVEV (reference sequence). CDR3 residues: CASSPTSGSLEQYF. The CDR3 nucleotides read TGTGCCAGCAGTCCAACTAGCGGGAGCCTCGAGCAGTACTTC.

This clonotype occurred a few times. The CDR3 coding sequence is TGTGCCAGCAGCTTCGTCCAAAGCTCTGGAAACACCATATATTTT. Translating gives CASSFVQSSGNTIYF. This chain uses TRBV7-9 with TRBJ1-3; D is undetermined. Germline CDR1 is SEHNR and CDR2 is FQNEAQ (reference sequence). The CDR3 has 15 residues. The V end was cut by 3 bases, the J end by 0 bases, with 9 bases between. Based on the CDR3 plus reference TRBV7-9 and TRBJ1-3, the full variable domain is DTGVSQNPRHKITKRGQNVTFRCDPISEHNRLYWYRQTLGQGPEFLTYFQNEAQLEKSRLLSDRFSAERPKGSFSTLEIQRTEQGDSAMYLCASSFVQSSGNTIYFGEGSWLTVV.

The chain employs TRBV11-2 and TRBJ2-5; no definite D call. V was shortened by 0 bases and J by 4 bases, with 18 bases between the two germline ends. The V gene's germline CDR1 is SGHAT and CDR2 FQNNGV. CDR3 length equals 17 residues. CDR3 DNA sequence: TGTGCCAGCAGCTTAGATTGGTTGAAGGGTAGAGCAGAGACCCAGTACTTC. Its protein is CASSLDWLKGRAETQYF.

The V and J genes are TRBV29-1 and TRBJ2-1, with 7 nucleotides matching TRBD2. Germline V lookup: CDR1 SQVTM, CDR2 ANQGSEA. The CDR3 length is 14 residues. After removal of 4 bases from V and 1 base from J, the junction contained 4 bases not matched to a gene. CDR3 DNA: TGCAGCGTTGCTGCGGGAGTTTCCTACAATGAGCAGTTCTTC. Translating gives CSVAAGVSYNEQFF.

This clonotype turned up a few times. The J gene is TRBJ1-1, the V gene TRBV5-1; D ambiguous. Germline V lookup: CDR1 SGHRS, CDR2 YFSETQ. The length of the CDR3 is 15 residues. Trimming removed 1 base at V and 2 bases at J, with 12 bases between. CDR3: CASSLIGRKNTEAFF. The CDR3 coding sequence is TGCGCCAGCAGCTTGATAGGGCGGAAAAACACTGAAGCTTTCTTT.

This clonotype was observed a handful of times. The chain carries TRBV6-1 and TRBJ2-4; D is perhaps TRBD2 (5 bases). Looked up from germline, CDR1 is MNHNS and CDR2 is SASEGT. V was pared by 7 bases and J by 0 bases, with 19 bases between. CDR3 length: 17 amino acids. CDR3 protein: CASTLRNLAKAKNIQYF. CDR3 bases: TGTGCCAGCACCTTGAGAAACCTAGCTAAAGCCAAAAACATTCAGTACTTC.

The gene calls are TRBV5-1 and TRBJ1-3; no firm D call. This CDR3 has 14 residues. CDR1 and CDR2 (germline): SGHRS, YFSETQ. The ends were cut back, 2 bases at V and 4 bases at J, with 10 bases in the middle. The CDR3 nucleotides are TGCGCCAGCAGCTTAGGTGTGGCAGGAAACACCATATATTTT. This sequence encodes CASSLGVAGNTIYF.

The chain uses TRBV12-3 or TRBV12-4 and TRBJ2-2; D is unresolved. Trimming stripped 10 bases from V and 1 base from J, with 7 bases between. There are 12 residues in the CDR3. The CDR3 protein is CATARNTGELFF. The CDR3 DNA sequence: TGTGCCACCGCCCGGAACACCGGGGAGCTGTTTTTT.

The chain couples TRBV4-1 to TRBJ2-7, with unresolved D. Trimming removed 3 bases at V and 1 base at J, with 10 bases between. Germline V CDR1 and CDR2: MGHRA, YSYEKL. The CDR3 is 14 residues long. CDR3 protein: CASSQILGSYEQYF. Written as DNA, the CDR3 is TGCGCCAGCAGCCAGATTCTGGGGTCCTACGAGCAGTACTTC.

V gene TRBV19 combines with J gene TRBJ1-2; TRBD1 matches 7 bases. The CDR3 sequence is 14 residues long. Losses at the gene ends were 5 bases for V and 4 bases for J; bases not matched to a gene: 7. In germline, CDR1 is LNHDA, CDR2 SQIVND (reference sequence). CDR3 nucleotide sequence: TGTGCCAGTAGTCTGACGGGACAGAGCTATGGCTACACCTTC. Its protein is CASSLTGQSYGYTF.

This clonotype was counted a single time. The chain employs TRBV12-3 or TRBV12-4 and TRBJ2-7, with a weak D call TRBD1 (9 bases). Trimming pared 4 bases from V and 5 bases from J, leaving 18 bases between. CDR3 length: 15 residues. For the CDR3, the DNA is TGTGCCAGCAGTTCGTACAGGGGGCGGGGGGACGAGCAGTACTTC. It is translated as CASSSYRGRGDEQYF.